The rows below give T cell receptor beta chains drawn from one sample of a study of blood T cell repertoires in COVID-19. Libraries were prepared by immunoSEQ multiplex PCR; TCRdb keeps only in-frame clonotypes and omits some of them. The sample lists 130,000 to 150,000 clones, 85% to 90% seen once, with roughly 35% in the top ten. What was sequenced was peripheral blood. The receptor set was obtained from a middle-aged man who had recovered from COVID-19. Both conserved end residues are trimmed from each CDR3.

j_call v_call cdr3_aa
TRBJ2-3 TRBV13 ASSYTIDTQY
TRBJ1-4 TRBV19 ASTPGGTGVRNEKLF
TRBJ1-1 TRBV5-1 ASLKDRGHTEAF
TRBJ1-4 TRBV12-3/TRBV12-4 ASKQGTNEKLF
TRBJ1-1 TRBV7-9 ASSLVGRGATEAF
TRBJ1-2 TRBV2 ASSPGQGYVYGYT
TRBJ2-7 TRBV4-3 ASSQDSSYEQY
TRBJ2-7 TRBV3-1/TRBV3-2 ASSLGWGRVYEQY
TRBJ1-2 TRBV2 ASSLSTDAYGYT
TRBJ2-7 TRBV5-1 ASSGTGGTYEQY
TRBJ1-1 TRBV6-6 ASNGQGENTEAF
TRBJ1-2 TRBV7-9 ASSLGTGTDLYGYT
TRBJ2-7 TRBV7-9 ASSSGDRGIYEQY
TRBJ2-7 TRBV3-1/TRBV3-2 ASSLGQEPYEQY
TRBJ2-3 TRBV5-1 ASSLASAVGADTQY
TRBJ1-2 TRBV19 ASSISQGQEYGYT
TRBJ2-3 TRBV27 ASSLAWTGGISDTQY
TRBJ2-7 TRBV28 ASKPNSYEQY
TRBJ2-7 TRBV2 ASGREGAGEQY
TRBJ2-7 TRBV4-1 ASSPRQGDYEQY
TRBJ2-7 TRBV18 ASSPSSGGTSYEQY
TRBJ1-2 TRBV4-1 ASSQVAGGYGYT
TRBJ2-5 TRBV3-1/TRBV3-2 ASSLQGFAQETQY
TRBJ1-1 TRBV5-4 ASSGTGGFTEAF
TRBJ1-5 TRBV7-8 ASSLPGQGYQPQH
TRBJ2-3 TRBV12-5 ASGLPSRGGERGTDTQY
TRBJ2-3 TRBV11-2 ASSLGASGGGGDTQY
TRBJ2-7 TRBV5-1 ASSLALIYEQY
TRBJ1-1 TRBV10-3 AISERGWTEAF
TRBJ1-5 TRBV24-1 ATPRGHLSAQH
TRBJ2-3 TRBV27 ASSLRTSTDTQY
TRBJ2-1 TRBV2 ASSESLAGGQQF
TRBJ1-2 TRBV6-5 ASSYVAFGGFRGYT
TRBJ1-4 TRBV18 ASSPNRGEKLF
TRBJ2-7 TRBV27 ASSNPTGGAYEQY
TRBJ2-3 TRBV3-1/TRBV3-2 ASSYTSGAGTDTQY
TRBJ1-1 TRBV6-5 ASSPGLGNTEAF
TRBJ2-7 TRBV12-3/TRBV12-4 ASSLGTGGEQY
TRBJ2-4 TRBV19 ASSPVTWGGAKNIQY
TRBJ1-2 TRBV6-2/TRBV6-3 ASSYGQISYGYT
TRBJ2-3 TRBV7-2 ASSRRGGAPDTQY
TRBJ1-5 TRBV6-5 ASSPTGNQPQH
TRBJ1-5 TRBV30 AWSVLGGNQPQH
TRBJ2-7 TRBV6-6 ASSSNSYEQY
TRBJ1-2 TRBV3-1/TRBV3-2 ASSPLQGTYGYT
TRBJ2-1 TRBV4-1 ASSHIQGANEQF
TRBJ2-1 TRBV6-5 ASSYTDRDNEQF
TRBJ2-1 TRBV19 ASSTRDRLNNEQF
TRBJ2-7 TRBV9 ASSEGQGKGYEQY
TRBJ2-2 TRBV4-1 ASSQGQGGTGELF
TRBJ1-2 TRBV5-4 ASSLGLQGVSYGYT
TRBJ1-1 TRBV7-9 ASSHGVEGDTEAF
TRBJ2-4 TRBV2 ASCRDRGDIQY
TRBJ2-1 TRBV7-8 ASSLLGQGLYNEQF
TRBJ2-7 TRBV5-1 ASSLEGDEQY
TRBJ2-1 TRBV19 ASSIGGGTGHYNEQF